This section outlines one T cell receptor (beta chain) sequence together with its context. This sample was included in a study of blood T cell repertoires in COVID-19. About the study: PBMCs, B-cell-depleted T cells, or T cells were the source of the cDNA or gDNA that made up the material.

Trimming took 5 bases from V and 4 from J; bases not matched to a gene: 6. The length of the CDR3 is 14 residues. Per germline, CDR1 SEHNR and CDR2 FQNEAQ (reference sequence). Per the study methods: Quantification of nucleated cells was approximated via reference gene primer amplification. Profiled with immunoSEQ multiplex PCR; TCRdb holds only in-frame clones, not every one. V, J and clone size are taken as reported in that table, and D and trimming were inferred from the DNA itself. The top ten clones hold approximately 3% of a sample with about half a million clones, approximately 83% of them seen once.

The sequenced sample was peripheral blood. The TCR was taken from a human donor in a cohort sampled during active COVID-19. This rearrangement joins TRBV7-9 to TRBJ2-5; TRBD1 agrees at 8 bases. The CDR3 loop reads CASSRDRSTETQYF. The CDR3 coding sequence is TGTGCCAGCAGCCGGGACAGGTCGACAGAGACCCAGTACTTC.